This T cell receptor (beta chain) was retrieved from a study of blood T cell repertoires in COVID-19. About the study: Acute and convalescent COVID-19 samples came from the United States, Italy and Spain. Nucleic acid was either cDNA or gDNA, and it came from T cells, B-cell-depleted T cells, or PBMCs.

Source study methods: Using reference gene primer amplification, nucleated cell counts were estimated. Assay used: immunoSEQ multiplex PCR; TCRdb lists only in-frame clones, some missing. The V and J calls and clone size come from that table; D and trimming were worked out from the DNA. Altogether about 340,000 clones are present, under 95% being singletons, with the ten largest covering around 3.3%. This CDR3 spans 14 amino acids. Unmatched junction bases numbered 6, after V lost 11 bases and J lost 0 bases. Germline lookup yields CDR1 SNHLY and CDR2 FYNNEI. J is TRBJ1-3 and V is TRBV2, with 8 bases matching TRBD1. Specimen: peripheral blood. The sequence was collected from a woman aged 18-29 years who had recovered from COVID-19. The CDR3 region is CAGPGQDSGNTIYF. The CDR3 nucleotides read TGTGCCGGGCCGGGACAGGACTCTGGAAACACCATATATTTT.